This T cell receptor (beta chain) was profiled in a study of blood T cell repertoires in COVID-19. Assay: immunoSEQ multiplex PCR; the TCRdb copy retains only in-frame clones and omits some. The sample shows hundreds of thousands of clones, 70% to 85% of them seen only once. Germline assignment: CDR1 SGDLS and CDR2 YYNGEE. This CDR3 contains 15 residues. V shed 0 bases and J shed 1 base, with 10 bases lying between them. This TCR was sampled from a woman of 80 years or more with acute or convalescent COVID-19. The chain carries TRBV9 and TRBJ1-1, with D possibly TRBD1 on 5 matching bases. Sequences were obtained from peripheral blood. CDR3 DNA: TGTGCCAGCAGCGTAGAGGGGCGCAAGAACACTGAAGCTTTCTTT. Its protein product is CASSVEGRKNTEAFF.